These 5 T cell receptor beta chains were sequenced from one sample in a study of blood T cell repertoires in COVID-19. Only in-frame clones appear in the TCRdb table, and some are missing; sequencing was by immunoSEQ multiplex PCR. The profile covers around 170,000 clones, with around 83% appearing a single time and around 8% taken by the ten largest. The sequencing sample was made of peripheral blood. The receptors derive from a woman between 70 and 85 years old with COVID-19, enrolled during active disease.

The chain employs TRBV18 and TRBJ2-7; 9 bases agree with TRBD2. The CDR3 is 14 amino acids. Germline CDR1 KGHSH, CDR2 LQKENI. Unmatched junction bases numbered 5, after V lost 5 bases and J lost 3 bases. Written as DNA, the CDR3 is TGTGCCAGCTCATCTAGCGGGATAGGCTACGAGCAGTACTTC. It encodes CASSSSGIGYEQYF.

The chain employs TRBV9 and TRBJ2-2; 14 positions agree with TRBD2. In germline, CDR1 is SGDLS, CDR2 YYNGEE. This CDR3 is 16 amino acids long. The V gene end was trimmed by 4 bases and the J gene end by 6 bases; junction bases not matched to a gene: 5. This chain's CDR3 is CASSPRLAGGPGELFF. The CDR3, as DNA: TGTGCCAGCAGCCCAAGACTAGCGGGAGGGCCCGGGGAGCTGTTTTTT.

This chain uses TRBV28 with TRBJ1-2, with D maybe TRBD1 (6 bases). Trimming removed 7 bases at V and 8 bases at J, with 23 bases between. Germline CDR1 MDHEN, CDR2 SYDVKM. The CDR3 totals 15 residues. The CDR3 DNA follows: TGTGCCAGCACATTACAGGGAACAAGGACGTTGGGCTACACCTTC. Translating it yields CASTLQGTRTLGYTF.

The chain links TRBV30 to TRBJ2-3; possibly TRBD2 for D (5 bases). CDR3 size: 15 residues. V was pared by 1 base and J by 2 bases, with 13 bases between. CDR1 and CDR2 (germline): GTSNPN, SVGIG (reference sequence). Here the CDR3 reads CAWSEPGGYTDTQYF. The CDR3 DNA reads TGTGCCTGGAGTGAGCCAGGCGGGTACACAGATACGCAGTATTTT.

The J gene is TRBJ1-4, the V gene TRBV30; a weak D match, TRBD1 (6 bases). Trimming shortened V by 4 bases and J by 12 bases, and 18 bases separated the two germline ends. The CDR3 totals 13 residues. CDR1 is GTSNPN and CDR2 is SVGIG in the germline V gene (reference sequence). CDR3 amino acids: CAWNIVSKGELFF. The CDR3 nucleotides are TGTGCCTGGAATATAGTTAGTAAGGGGGAACTGTTTTTT.